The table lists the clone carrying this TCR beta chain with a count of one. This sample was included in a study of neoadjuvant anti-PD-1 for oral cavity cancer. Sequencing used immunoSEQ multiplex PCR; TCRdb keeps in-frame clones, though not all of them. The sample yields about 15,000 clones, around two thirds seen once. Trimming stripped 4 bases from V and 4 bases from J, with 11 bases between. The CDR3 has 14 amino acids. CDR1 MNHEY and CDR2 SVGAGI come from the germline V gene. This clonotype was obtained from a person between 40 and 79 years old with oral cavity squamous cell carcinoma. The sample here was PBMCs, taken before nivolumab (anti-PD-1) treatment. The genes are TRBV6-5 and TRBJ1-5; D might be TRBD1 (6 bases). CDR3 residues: CASSLIQGNQPQHF. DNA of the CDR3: TGTGCCAGCAGTTTAATCCAGGGGAATCAGCCCCAGCATTTT.